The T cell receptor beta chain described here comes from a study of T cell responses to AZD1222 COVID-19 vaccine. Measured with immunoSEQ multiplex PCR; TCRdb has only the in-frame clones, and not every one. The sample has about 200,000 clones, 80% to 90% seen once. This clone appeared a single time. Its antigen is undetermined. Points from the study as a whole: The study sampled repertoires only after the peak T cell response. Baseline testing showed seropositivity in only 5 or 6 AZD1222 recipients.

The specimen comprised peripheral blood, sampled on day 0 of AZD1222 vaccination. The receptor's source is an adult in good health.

The CDR3 loop is CATSRDPGTGSYEQYF. The CDR3 DNA is TGTGCCACCAGCAGAGATCCCGGGACAGGGTCCTACGAGCAGTACTTC. The chain employs TRBV15 and TRBJ2-7, with 9 nucleotides matching TRBD1. The CDR3 has 16 amino acids. CDR1 is LNHNV and CDR2 is YYDKDF in the germline V gene (reference sequence). Losses at the gene ends were 0 bases for V and 1 base for J; bases not matched to a gene: 4.